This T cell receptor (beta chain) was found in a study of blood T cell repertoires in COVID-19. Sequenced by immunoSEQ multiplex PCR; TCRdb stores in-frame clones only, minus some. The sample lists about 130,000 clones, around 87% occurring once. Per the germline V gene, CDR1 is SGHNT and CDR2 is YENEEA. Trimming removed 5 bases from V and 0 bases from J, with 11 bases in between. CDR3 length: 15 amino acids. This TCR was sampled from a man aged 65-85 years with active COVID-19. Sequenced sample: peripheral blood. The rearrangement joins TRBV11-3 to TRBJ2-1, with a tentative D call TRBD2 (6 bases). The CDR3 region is CASSPSRGSYNEQFF. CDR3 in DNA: TGTGCCAGCAGCCCGTCGCGGGGCTCCTACAATGAGCAGTTCTTC.